This passage covers 25 T cell receptor beta chains from one sample sequenced in a study of Graves' ophthalmopathy and Graves' hyperthyroidism. For repertoire sequencing, the TCR beta CDR3 regions were amplified from RNA transcripts. Scientists carried out first-round RT-PCR using HTBI primers and then a second-round multiplex PCR. TCRdb reprocessed the multiplex PCR reads via MiXCR and lists one record per CDR3 protein. The sample gives 150,000 to 200,000 distinct CDR3 sequences, 30% to 45% of which show up once; around 8.9% is in the top ten. Sequencing was done on a sample of peripheral blood. Every receptor here comes from a man aged 30 to 45 with Graves' ophthalmopathy.

The chain uses TRBV4-3 and TRBJ1-1; D is uncertain. This CDR3 region has 14 residues. Germline V gene lookup returns CDR1 LGHNA and CDR2 YSLEER. V gave up 4 bases and J gave up 4 bases, with 13 bases separating them. CDR3 amino acids: CASSPSLTTTEAFF. CDR3 nucleotide sequence: TGCGCCAGCAGCCCTTCACTGACCACCACTGAAGCTTTCTTT.

This clonotype was seen at least ten times. The rearrangement joins TRBV4-1 to TRBJ1-5; TRBD1 might be the D (5 bases). Germline-derived CDR1 and CDR2 are MGHRA and YSYEKL. V was clipped by 2 bases and J by 4 bases, with 9 bases between them. This CDR3 spans 14 amino acids. In nucleotides, the CDR3 is TGCGCCAGCAGCCAAATGACAGAGAATCAGCCCCAGCATTTT. This gives the protein CASSQMTENQPQHF.

This clonotype occurred many times. The chain employs TRBV30 and TRBJ1-1; D unclear. From germline, CDR1 is GTSNPN and CDR2 SVGIG (reference sequence). Trimming stripped 4 bases from V and 5 bases from J, with 11 bases between. This CDR3 region has 12 residues. CDR3 in DNA: TGTGCCTGGAATGGAGGGTTTACTGAAGCTTTCTTT. Its translation is CAWNGGFTEAFF.

The chain recombines TRBV7-2 with TRBJ2-7; 8 bases line up with TRBD2. Unmatched junction bases numbered 9, after V lost 5 bases and J lost 6 bases. Per the germline V gene, CDR1 is SGHTA and CDR2 is FQGNSA. This CDR3 contains 14 residues. The CDR3 DNA reads TGTGCCAGCAGCATACGGCCTCGGGGGGGCGAGCAGTACTTC. It translates to CASSIRPRGGEQYF.

The V gene is TRBV28, the J gene TRBJ1-1; 8 bases align to TRBD1. The CDR3 extends over 13 amino acids. Germline CDR1 MDHEN, CDR2 SYDVKM. V was pared by 4 bases and J by 3 bases, with 1 base of the junction left unmatched. The CDR3 here is CASSSGQDTEAFF. DNA of the CDR3: TGTGCCAGCAGTTCGGGACAGGACACTGAAGCTTTCTTT. The full variable domain, completed using reference TRBV28 and TRBJ1-1, is DVKVTQSSRYLVKRTGEKVFLECVQDMDHENMFWYRQDPGLGLRLIYFSYDVKMKEKGDIPEGYSVSREKKERFSLILESASTNQTSMYLCASSSGQDTEAFFGQGTRLTVV.

This clonotype has at least ten counts. The chain is built from TRBV6-2 or TRBV6-3 and TRBJ1-5; the match to TRBD1 covers 11 bases. The CDR3 sequence is 15 residues long. Germline V gives CDR1 MNHEY, CDR2 SVGEGT. The J segment lost 6 bases and the V segment lost 6 bases, leaving 7 bases of the junction unmatched. The CDR3: CASSQGQGGVQPQHF. The CDR3 nucleotides read TGTGCCAGCAGCCAGGGACAGGGGGGGGTTCAGCCCCAGCATTTT.

This clonotype was recorded many times. CDR3 amino acids: CASSQVGREKQETQYF. The CDR3 nucleotides read TGTGCCAGCAGCCAAGTCGGACGGGAGAAACAAGAGACCCAGTACTTC. V gene TRBV3-1 combines with J gene TRBJ2-5; tentative D call: TRBD2 (6 bases). This CDR3 is built from 16 residues. The ends were cut back, 1 base at V and 2 bases at J, with 14 bases in the middle. Germline V gives CDR1 LGHDT, CDR2 YNNKEL (reference sequence).

The rearrangement uses TRBV20-1 and TRBJ2-7; 11 bases map to TRBD2. Germline V CDR1 and CDR2: DFQATT, SNEGSKA (reference sequence). V shed 3 bases and J 0 bases; nucleotides not matched to a gene: 4. The length of the CDR3 is 15 residues. The CDR3 nucleotides are TGCAGTGCTAGCGGTAGCGGGGGGGACTCCTACGAGCAGTACTTC. Its translation is CSASGSGGDSYEQYF.

The J gene is TRBJ2-7, the V gene TRBV6-2 or TRBV6-3; D possibly corresponds to TRBD2 (5 bases). CDR1 MNHEY and CDR2 SVGEGT come from the germline V gene. V lost 6 bases to trimming and J lost 2 bases, with 17 bases between them. This CDR3 has 15 residues. CDR3 amino acids: CASSSGLLGTYEQYF. The CDR3 nucleotides read TGTGCCAGCAGCAGTGGACTCCTAGGCACCTACGAGCAGTACTTC.

This clonotype was recorded many times. This chain uses TRBV4-1 with TRBJ2-7; the match to TRBD2 covers 11 bases. CDR3 length: 15 residues. V lost 6 bases to trimming and J lost 7 bases; unmatched junction nucleotides: 11. Germline CDR1 is MGHRA and CDR2 is YSYEKL. The CDR3 sequence: CASRQQLAGVGEQYF. In DNA, the CDR3 is TGCGCCAGCAGACAACAACTAGCGGGAGTGGGAGAGCAGTACTTC.

The chain uses TRBV5-1 and TRBJ2-2, with D uncertain. This CDR3 has 14 amino acids. Germline V gene lookup returns CDR1 SGHRS and CDR2 YFSETQ. V was clipped by 2 bases and J by 4 bases, with 9 bases between them. For the CDR3, the DNA is TGCGCCAGCAGCTTAGAATCTGCCACCGGGGAGCTGTTTTTT. The encoded protein is CASSLESATGELFF.

Only a few counts were recorded for this clonotype. The gene calls are TRBV6-1 and TRBJ2-7; 8 positions agree with TRBD2. Germline loops: CDR1 MNHNS, CDR2 SASEGT. This CDR3 contains 15 residues. The V gene end was trimmed by 5 bases and the J gene end by 2 bases; junction bases not matched to a gene: 8. This CDR3 is CASSRPGTSTYEQYF. CDR3 sequence (DNA): TGTGCCAGCAGTCGTCCCGGGACTAGTACCTACGAGCAGTACTTC.

This sequence joins TRBV20-1 and TRBJ1-1, with D maybe TRBD1 (5 bases). The germline V and J ends were trimmed by 5 bases and 4 bases, with 17 bases remaining between them. Germline V gives CDR1 DFQATT, CDR2 SNEGSKA (reference sequence). The CDR3 extends over 14 amino acids. DNA for the CDR3: TGCAGTGCTTTTAACGAAGGGGTGAGCACTGAAGCTTTCTTT. It yields the protein CSAFNEGVSTEAFF.

Many counts were recorded for this clonotype. V gene TRBV6-5 combines with J gene TRBJ1-1, with a weak D call TRBD1 (6 bases). Trimming took 7 bases from V and 3 from J, leaving 15 bases between them. Per the germline V gene, CDR1 is MNHEY and CDR2 is SVGAGI. The CDR3 covers 14 residues. The CDR3 region has the DNA TGTGCCAGCACCTCCTCCGGGGGCGACACTGAAGCTTTCTTT. Translating gives CASTSSGGDTEAFF.

This clonotype was counted a single time. The genes are TRBV6-1 and TRBJ1-1; D possibly corresponds to TRBD1 (6 bases). The CDR3 extends over 12 amino acids. Trimming removed 7 bases at V and 7 bases at J, with 13 bases between. CDR1 is MNHNS, CDR2 SASEGT, per germline. CDR3 loop: CASNGQTNEAFF. The DNA of the CDR3 is TGTGCCAGCAACGGACAGACTAATGAAGCTTTCTTT.

The chain carries TRBV4-1 and TRBJ1-1, with TRBD1 as a possible D gene (6 bases). Per germline, CDR1 MGHRA and CDR2 YSYEKL. CDR3 length: 14 amino acids. Between the trimmed V and J ends, which lost 0 bases and 5 bases, there was a span of 10 bases. The CDR3 sequence is CASSQDRGMTEAFF. The CDR3 nucleotides read TGCGCCAGCAGCCAAGACAGGGGAATGACTGAAGCTTTCTTT.

This clonotype was observed at least ten times. The V gene is TRBV12-3 or TRBV12-4, the J gene TRBJ1-1; unclear D gene. The CDR3 is made up of 13 amino acids. V was shortened by 6 bases and J by 4 bases, with 12 bases between the two germline ends. The CDR3 reads CASSEPLGTEAFF. In nucleotides, the CDR3 is TGTGCCAGCAGCGAACCACTGGGCACTGAAGCTTTCTTT.

The chain recombines TRBV12-3 or TRBV12-4 with TRBJ2-7, with TRBD2 matching 7 bases. Losses at the gene ends were 6 bases for V and 3 bases for J; bases not matched to a gene: 11. This CDR3 has 15 residues. In DNA form, the CDR3 reads TGTGCCAGCAGCAGCGGCTTAGCGGGCCTCTACGAGCAGTACTTC. Protein sequence: CASSSGLAGLYEQYF.

The chain employs TRBV27 and TRBJ1-2; D remains unclear. Germline-derived CDR1 and CDR2 are MNHEY and SMNVEV (reference sequence). The CDR3 loop spans 15 amino acids. Between the trimmed V and J ends, which lost 0 bases and 2 bases, there was a span of 10 bases. For the CDR3, the DNA is TGTGCCAGCAGTTTATCTGGAAGAGTAAACTATGGCTACACCTTC. This encodes CASSLSGRVNYGYTF.

This clonotype was recorded at least ten times. The chain recombines TRBV6-5 with TRBJ1-2; D might be TRBD1 (5 bases). V shed 6 bases and J shed 10 bases, with 15 bases lying between them. Germline lookup yields CDR1 MNHEY and CDR2 SVGAGI. The length of the CDR3 is 12 residues. The CDR3 bases are TGTGCCAGCAGCCAAAGGGGAAACCTCTACACCTTC. Protein product: CASSQRGNLYTF.

The chain carries TRBV20-1 and TRBJ1-5; TRBD1 agrees at 12 bases. CDR1 is DFQATT, CDR2 SNEGSKA, per germline (reference sequence). The V and J ends lost 5 bases and 6 bases, in that order; junction bases with no gene match: 8. CDR3 length: 15 residues. The CDR3 sequence: CSAGTGGRLSQPQHF. The CDR3 region has the DNA TGCAGTGCTGGGACAGGGGGCAGATTAAGTCAGCCCCAGCATTTT.

This chain joins TRBV29-1 and TRBJ2-7; a possible D gene is TRBD1 (5 bases). The CDR3 covers 10 residues. Germline V lookup: CDR1 SQVTM, CDR2 ANQGSEA. The V gene lost 4 bases and the J gene lost 7 bases, with 8 bases spanning the gap. The CDR3 loop is CSVGAGEQYF. In DNA form, the CDR3 reads TGCAGCGTTGGGGCAGGGGAGCAGTACTTC.

This chain uses TRBV6-2 or TRBV6-3 with TRBJ1-3; possible D gene TRBD1, 5 bases. Trimming cost V 8 bases and J 0 bases, with 14 bases left between them. CDR3 length: 15 amino acids. Per the germline V gene, CDR1 is MNHEY and CDR2 is SVGEGT. As DNA, the CDR3 is TGTGCCAGCCAGCGCGCGGGGGGCTCTGGAAACACCATATATTTT. The encoded protein is CASQRAGGSGNTIYF.

J is TRBJ1-5 and V is TRBV6-1, with D possibly being TRBD1 (6 bases). Per germline, CDR1 MNHNS and CDR2 SASEGT. V was trimmed by 3 bases and J by 6 bases, leaving 18 bases between them. The CDR3 contains 16 residues. The CDR3 region is CASSDTLLQGSQPQHF. CDR3 nucleotides: TGTGCCAGCAGTGACACACTTTTACAGGGAAGTCAGCCCCAGCATTTT.

This clonotype was observed at least ten times. The chain carries TRBV27 and TRBJ1-6, with TRBD1 as a possible D gene (5 bases). Trimming took 5 bases from V and 6 from J, leaving 14 bases between them. The CDR3 runs 15 residues. Germline V CDR1 and CDR2: MNHEY, SMNVEV (reference sequence). This CDR3 reads CASSRWDGPNSPLHF. In DNA form, the CDR3 reads TGTGCCAGCAGTCGATGGGACGGACCTAATTCACCCCTCCACTTT.